Following are 8 T cell receptor beta chains from one sample sequenced in a study of cytomegalovirus exposure and HLA in healthy donors. In the PCR, 60 Vbeta and 13 Jbeta primers were used. Sequencing used immunoSEQ multiplex PCR; TCRdb keeps in-frame clones, though not all of them. The repertoire holds fewer than 150,000 clones, with 85% as singletons. Sequenced: PBMCs. The source is a woman aged 25 to 45 in good health and CMV-seropositive.

The CDR3 nucleotides read TGTGCCAGCAGCTTAGAACTCTACAATGAGCAGTTCTTC. Translating gives CASSLELYNEQFF. This chain links TRBV7-9 with TRBJ2-1; no clear D gene. Germline V gives CDR1 SEHNR, CDR2 FQNEAQ (reference sequence). With 1 base removed from V and 3 bases from J, the gap between germline ends came to 4 bases. The CDR3 has 13 residues.

The chain combines TRBV7-9 with TRBJ1-3, with unresolved D. V was cut by 3 bases and J by 1 base, with 7 bases left in between. CDR1 is SEHNR and CDR2 is FQNEAQ in the germline V gene (reference sequence). The CDR3 is 14 amino acids. CDR3 region: CASSLGDSGNTIYF. As DNA, the CDR3 is TGTGCCAGCAGCTTGGGAGATTCTGGAAACACCATATATTTT. The complete variable domain, with remaining parts taken from reference TRBV7-9 and TRBJ1-3, reads DTGVSQNPRHKITKRGQNVTFRCDPISEHNRLYWYRQTLGQGPEFLTYFQNEAQLEKSRLLSDRFSAERPKGSFSTLEIQRTEQGDSAMYLCASSLGDSGNTIYFGEGSWLTVV.

J is TRBJ2-7 and V is TRBV7-3, with TRBD1 matching over 9 bases. Germline CDR1 reads SGHTA; CDR2 reads FQGTGA. The trim removed 1 base at V and 5 bases at J, leaving 6 bases unmatched. This CDR3 contains 15 residues. The CDR3 bases are TGTGCCAGCAGCTTAAAGGGGACAGGGTACGACGAGCAGTACTTC. The encoded protein is CASSLKGTGYDEQYF.

The genes are TRBV7-9 and TRBJ1-4; no clear D gene. Germline V CDR1 and CDR2: SEHNR, FQNEAQ (reference sequence). Trimming stripped 1 base from V and 1 base from J, with 7 bases between. The CDR3 has 15 residues. CDR3 DNA: TGTGCCAGCAGCTTAGTTGCGGGAACTAATGAAAAACTGTTTTTT. Translation gives CASSLVAGTNEKLFF.

The chain links TRBV7-3 to TRBJ1-1; 8 bases map to TRBD1. Germline V gene data show CDR1 as SGHTA and CDR2 as FQGTGA. J lost 1 base, V lost 5 bases, and 3 bases had no gene match. There are 14 residues in the CDR3. CDR3 protein: CASSRGQGNTEAFF. CDR3 in DNA: TGTGCCAGCAGCCGTGGACAGGGGAACACTGAAGCTTTCTTT.

The chain recombines TRBV18 with TRBJ1-1; tentatively, D is TRBD1 (6 bases). The V and J ends lost 3 bases and 5 bases respectively, with 16 bases between them. The germline CDR1 and CDR2 sequences are KGHSH and LQKENI. The CDR3 has 15 residues. In nucleotides, the CDR3 is TGTGCCAGCTCACCCGCCCAGTCGAGGGGGACTGAAGCTTTCTTT. Residues: CASSPAQSRGTEAFF.

The gene calls are TRBV5-1 and TRBJ2-7; D possibly corresponds to TRBD1 (6 bases). The CDR3 covers 13 residues. Germline loops: CDR1 SGHRS, CDR2 YFSETQ. Deletions cut 2 bases from V and 2 bases from J, with 8 bases between. The CDR3 coding sequence is TGCGCCAGCAGCTTCGGACAGACCTACGAGCAGTACTTC. Its protein product is CASSFGQTYEQYF.

This clone was counted between two and nine times. The chain links TRBV2 to TRBJ2-7, with 7 bases lining up with TRBD1. The CDR3 is 12 residues long. V shed 7 bases and J 6 bases; nucleotides not matched to a gene: 6. Germline-derived CDR1 and CDR2 are SNHLY and FYNNEI. The CDR3: CASKFGTAEQYF. The CDR3 nucleotides read TGTGCCAGCAAATTCGGGACAGCCGAGCAGTACTTC.